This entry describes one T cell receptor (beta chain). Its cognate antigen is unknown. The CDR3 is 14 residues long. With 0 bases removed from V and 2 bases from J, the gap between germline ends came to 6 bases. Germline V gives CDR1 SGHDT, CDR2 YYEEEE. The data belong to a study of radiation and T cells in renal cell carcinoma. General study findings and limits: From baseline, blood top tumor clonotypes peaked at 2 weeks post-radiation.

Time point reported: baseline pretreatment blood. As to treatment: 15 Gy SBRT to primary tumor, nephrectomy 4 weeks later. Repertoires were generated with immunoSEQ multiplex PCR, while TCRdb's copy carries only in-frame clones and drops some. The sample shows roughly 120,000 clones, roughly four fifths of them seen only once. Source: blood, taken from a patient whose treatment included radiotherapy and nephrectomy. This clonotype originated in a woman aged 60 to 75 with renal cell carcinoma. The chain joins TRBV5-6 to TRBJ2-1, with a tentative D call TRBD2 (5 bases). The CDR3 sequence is CASSLAGTYNEQFF. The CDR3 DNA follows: TGTGCCAGCAGCTTGGCCGGGACCTACAATGAGCAGTTCTTC.